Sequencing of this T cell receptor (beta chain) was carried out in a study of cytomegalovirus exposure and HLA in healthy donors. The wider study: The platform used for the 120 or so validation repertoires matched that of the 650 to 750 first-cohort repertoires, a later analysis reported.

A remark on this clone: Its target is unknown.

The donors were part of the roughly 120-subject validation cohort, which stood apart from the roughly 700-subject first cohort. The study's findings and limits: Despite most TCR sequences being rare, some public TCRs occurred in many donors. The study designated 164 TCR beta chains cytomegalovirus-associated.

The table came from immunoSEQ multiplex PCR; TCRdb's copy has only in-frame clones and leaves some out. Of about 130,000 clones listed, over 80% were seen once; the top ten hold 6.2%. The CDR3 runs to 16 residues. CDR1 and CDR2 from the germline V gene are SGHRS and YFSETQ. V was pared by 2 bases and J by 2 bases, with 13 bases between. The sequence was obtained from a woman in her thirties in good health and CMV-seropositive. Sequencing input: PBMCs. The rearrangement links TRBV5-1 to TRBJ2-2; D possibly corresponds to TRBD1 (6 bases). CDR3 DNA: TGCGCCAGCAGCTTACAGGGCCCTCCCAACACCGGGGAGCTGTTTTTT. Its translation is CASSLQGPPNTGELFF.